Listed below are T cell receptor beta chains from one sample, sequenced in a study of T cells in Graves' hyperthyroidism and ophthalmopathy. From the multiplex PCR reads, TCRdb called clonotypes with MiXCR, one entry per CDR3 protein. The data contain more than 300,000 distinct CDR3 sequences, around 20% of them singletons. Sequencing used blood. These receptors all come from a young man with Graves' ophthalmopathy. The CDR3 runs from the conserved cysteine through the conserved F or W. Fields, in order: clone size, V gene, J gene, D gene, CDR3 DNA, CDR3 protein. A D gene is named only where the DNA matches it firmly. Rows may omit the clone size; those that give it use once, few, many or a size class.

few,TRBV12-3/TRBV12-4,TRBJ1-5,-,TGTGCCAGCAGTTCCCCGGGGGAAGGTCAGCCCCAGCATTTT,CASSSPGEGQPQHF
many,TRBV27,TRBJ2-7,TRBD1,TGTGCCAGCAGTGCCCTCACAGGGGGCTACGAGCAGTACTTC,CASSALTGGYEQYF
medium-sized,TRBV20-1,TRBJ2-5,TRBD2,TGCAGTGCTAGAGGCGGGGGGGCCCAAGAGACCCAGTACTTC,CSARGGGAQETQYF
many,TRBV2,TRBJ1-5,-,TGTGCCAGCAGTTATCAGTACAATCAGCCCCAGCATTTT,CASSYQYNQPQHF
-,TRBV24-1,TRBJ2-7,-,TGTGCCACCAGTCACCCCCTCTCCTACGAGCAGTACTTC,CATSHPLSYEQYF
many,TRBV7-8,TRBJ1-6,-,TGTGCCAGCAGCACGACACAGGGAGGGGACTCACCCCTCCACTTT,CASSTTQGGDSPLHF
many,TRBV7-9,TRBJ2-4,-,TGTGCCAGCAGCTTAAGCCGCGGAGGGGCCATTCAGTACTTC,CASSLSRGGAIQYF
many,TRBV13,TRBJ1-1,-,TGTGCCAGCAGCCCGGGCTTATACACTGAAGCTTTCTTT,CASSPGLYTEAFF
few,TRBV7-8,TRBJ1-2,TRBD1,TGTGCCAGCAGCTTATCGCGACAGGGGCAGACCTATGGCTACACCTTC,CASSLSRQGQTYGYTF
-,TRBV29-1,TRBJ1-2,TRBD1,TGCAGCGTTGACCCCCGGGACAGGGAAAACTATGGCTACACCTTC,CSVDPRDRENYGYTF
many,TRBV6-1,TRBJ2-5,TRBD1,TGTGCCAGCAGAAGTACCGGGACAGGGACGTACTTC,CASRSTGTGTYF
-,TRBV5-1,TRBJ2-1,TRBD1,TGCGCCAGCAGCTTGGAGGGGACAGGGCCGGAGCAGTTCTTC,CASSLEGTGPEQFF
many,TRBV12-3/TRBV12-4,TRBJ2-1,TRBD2,TGTGCCAGCAGTTTTGGGGGACTAGCGGGGAGACGGGGTGAGCAGTTCTTC,CASSFGGLAGRRGEQFF
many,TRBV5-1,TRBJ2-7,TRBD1,TGCGCCAGCAGCTTCAATGGACAGGGAGGCGAGCAGTACTTC,CASSFNGQGGEQYF
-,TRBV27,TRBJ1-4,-,TGTGCCAGCAGTTTAAGGGCAAAGGGCTCTAATGAAAAACTGTTTTTT,CASSLRAKGSNEKLFF
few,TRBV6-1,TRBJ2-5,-,TGTGCCAGCAGTTACCAAAGTCAAGAGACCCAGTACTTC,CASSYQSQETQYF
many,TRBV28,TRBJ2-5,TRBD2,TGTGCCAGCAGTTTATGGGCGGCTAGCGGGGGCGGGGAGACCCAGTACTTC,CASSLWAASGGGETQYF
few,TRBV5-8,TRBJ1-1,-,TGTGCCAGCAGCATGACACCCTTGAACACTGAAGCTTTCTTT,CASSMTPLNTEAFF
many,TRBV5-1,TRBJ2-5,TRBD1,TGCGCCAGCAGCCTGGGACAGGCCCTCGGAGAGACCCAGTACTTC,CASSLGQALGETQYF
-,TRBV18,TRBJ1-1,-,TGTGCCAGCTCACCGGGCAGGGGTGCGGGTGAAGCTTTCTTT,CASSPGRGAGEAFF
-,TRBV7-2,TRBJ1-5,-,TGTGCCAGCAGCTCTGTAATCACGACAGAGAATCAGCCCCAGCATTTT,CASSSVITTENQPQHF
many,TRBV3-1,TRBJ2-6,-,TGTGCCAGCAGCCCCAACTCTGGGGCCAACGTCCTGACTTTC,CASSPNSGANVLTF
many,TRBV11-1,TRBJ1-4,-,TGTGCCAGCAGCTTGGAATCTGGACAATATGAAAAACTGTTTTTT,CASSLESGQYEKLFF
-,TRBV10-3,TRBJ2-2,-,TGTGCCACCTCGGGGGCAGGGGGTCCCGGGGAGCTGTTTTTT,CATSGAGGPGELFF
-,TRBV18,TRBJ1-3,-,TGTGCCAGCTCACCACAGAAGCCAGGGTCGAGCGGAAACACCATATATTTT,CASSPQKPGSSGNTIYF
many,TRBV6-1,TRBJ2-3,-,TGTGCCAGCAGTGAAGTCGGCAGGGGAAGAGCAGATACGCAGTATTTT,CASSEVGRGRADTQYF
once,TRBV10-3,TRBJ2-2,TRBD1,TGTGCCATCAGTGAGTTTGACAGGGGGGCCACCGGGGAGCTGTTTTTT,CAISEFDRGATGELFF
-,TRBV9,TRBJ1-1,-,TGTGCCAGCAGCACGACATGGAACACTGAAGCTTTCTTT,CASSTTWNTEAFF
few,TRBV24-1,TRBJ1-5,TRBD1,TGTGCCACCAGTGGAAGGACAGGTAGCAATCAGCCCCAGCATTTT,CATSGRTGSNQPQHF
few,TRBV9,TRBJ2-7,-,TGTGCCAGCAGCGTAGGTCGCAGTACCTACGAGCAGTACTTC,CASSVGRSTYEQYF
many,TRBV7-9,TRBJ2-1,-,TGTGCCAGCAGCGCAGGGGGACTAGGCATGTTCTTC,CASSAGGLGMFF
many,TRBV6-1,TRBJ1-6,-,TGTGCCAGCAGTGAAGGTTGGGTGAATTCACCCCTCCACTTT,CASSEGWVNSPLHF
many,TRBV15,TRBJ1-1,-,TGTGCCACCAGCAGAGATACAACGGCTTCTGAAGCTTTCTTT,CATSRDTTASEAFF
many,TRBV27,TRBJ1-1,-,TGTGCCAGCAGTCCCCCGGCAGGGTCATCGGATGAAGCTTTCTTT,CASSPPAGSSDEAFF
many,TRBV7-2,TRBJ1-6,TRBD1,TGTGCCAGCAGCCCGCAACAGGGGCTAAGATCACCCCTCCACTTT,CASSPQQGLRSPLHF
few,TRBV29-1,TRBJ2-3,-,TGCAGCGTTGAAGATGGGTGGGGAGATACGCAGTATTTT,CSVEDGWGDTQYF
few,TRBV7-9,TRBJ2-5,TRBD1,TGTGCCAGCAGTCCGGGACAGGGTAACCAAGAGACCCAGTACTTC,CASSPGQGNQETQYF
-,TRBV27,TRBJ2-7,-,TGTGCCAGCAGTTTATCCCCCCGGGAGCTCCTACGCGAGCAGTACTTC,CASSLSPRELLREQYF
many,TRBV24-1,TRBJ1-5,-,TGTGCCACCAGTGACCCAGGGCAGCCCCAGCATTTT,CATSDPGQPQHF
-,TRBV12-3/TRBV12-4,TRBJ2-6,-,TGTGCCAGCAGCACCGACAGGCTCCTCTCTGGGGCCAACGTCCTGACTTTC,CASSTDRLLSGANVLTF
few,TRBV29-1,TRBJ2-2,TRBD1,TGCAGCGGAATACAGGGGGCCGGGGAGCTGTTTTTT,CSGIQGAGELFF
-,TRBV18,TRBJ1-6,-,TGTGCCAGCTCACCAGGGGGGGACTCTAATTCACCCCTCCACTTT,CASSPGGDSNSPLHF
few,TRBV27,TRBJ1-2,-,TGTGCCAGCAGAAGAGAATCTGGGGGTATACGTGTTAACTATGGCTACACCTTC,CASRRESGGIRVNYGYTF
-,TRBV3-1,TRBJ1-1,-,TGTGCCAGCAGCCAAGACGGGGGGCGGGGGAACACTGAAGCTTTCTTT,CASSQDGGRGNTEAFF
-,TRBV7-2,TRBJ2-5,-,TGTGCCAGCAGTCTCAGACCGGTCCAAGAGACCCAGTACTTC,CASSLRPVQETQYF
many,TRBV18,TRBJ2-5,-,TGTGCCAGCTCACCCTTGACGGACCAAGAGACCCAGTACTTC,CASSPLTDQETQYF
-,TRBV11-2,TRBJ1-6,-,TGTGCCAGCAGCTTAGCAGAGTATAATTCACCCCTCCACTTT,CASSLAEYNSPLHF
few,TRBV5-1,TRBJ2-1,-,TGCGCCAGCAGCTTGATGGGGACCGGGGGCCCCTACAATGAGCAGTTCTTC,CASSLMGTGGPYNEQFF
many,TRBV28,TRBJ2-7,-,TGTGCCAGCAGTGAGAGGGCAGGGTTAGGGGAGCAGTACTTC,CASSERAGLGEQYF
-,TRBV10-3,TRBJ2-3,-,TGTGCCATCAGTGAGTCGGCCAGGGTGATTGATACGCAGTATTTT,CAISESARVIDTQYF
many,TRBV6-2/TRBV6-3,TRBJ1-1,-,TGTGCCAGCAGAAGAGATCCGGGGGGCATGAACACTGAAGCTTTCTTT,CASRRDPGGMNTEAFF
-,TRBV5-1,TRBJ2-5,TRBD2,TGCGCCAGCAGCGATGTTGGCGGGGGGGCATGGGAGACCCAGTACTTC,CASSDVGGGAWETQYF
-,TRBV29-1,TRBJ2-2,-,TGCAGCGCCGGTGAGGGCTCCGGGGAGCTGTTTTTT,CSAGEGSGELFF